This entry is about one TCR beta chain. V lost 2 bases, J lost 3 bases, and 9 bases lay in between. The CDR3 contains 14 residues. From germline, CDR1 is SGHRS and CDR2 YFSETQ. This sample is drawn from a study of spatial heterogeneity in lung cancer. Sample time point: blood at routine non-recurrence follow-up after resection. TCRdb reprocessed the 5' RACE reads with MiXCR, giving one entry per CDR3 protein. The top ten hold around 6% of the sample, which has about 17,000 distinct CDR3 sequences, about 20% seen once. The TCR originated in a male donor with early-stage non-small cell lung cancer. The chain uses TRBV5-1 and TRBJ1-3; no firm D call. The starting material was PBMCs, obtained at follow-up. The CDR3 DNA reads TGCGCCAGCAGCTTTGGAGGGATTGGAAACACCATATATTTT. This sequence encodes CASSFGGIGNTIYF.